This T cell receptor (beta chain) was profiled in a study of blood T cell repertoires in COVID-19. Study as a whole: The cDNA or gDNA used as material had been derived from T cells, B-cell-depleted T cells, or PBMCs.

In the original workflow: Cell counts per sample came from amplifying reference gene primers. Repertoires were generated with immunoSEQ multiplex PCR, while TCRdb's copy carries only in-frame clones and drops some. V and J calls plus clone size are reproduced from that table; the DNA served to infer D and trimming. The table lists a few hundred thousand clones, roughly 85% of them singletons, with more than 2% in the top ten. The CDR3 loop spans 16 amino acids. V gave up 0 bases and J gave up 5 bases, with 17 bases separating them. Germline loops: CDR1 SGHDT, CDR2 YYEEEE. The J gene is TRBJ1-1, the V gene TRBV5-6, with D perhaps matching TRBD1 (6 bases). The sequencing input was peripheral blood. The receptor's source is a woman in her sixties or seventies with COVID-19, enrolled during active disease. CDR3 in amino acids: CASSLALQGGGTEAFF. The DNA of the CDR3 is TGTGCCAGCAGCTTGGCCCTACAGGGAGGGGGGACTGAAGCTTTCTTT.